There are many counts of the clone carrying this T cell receptor (beta chain). Its antigen is currently unknown. The sample is drawn from a study of T cells in Graves' hyperthyroidism and ophthalmopathy. Germline CDR1 reads SQVTM; CDR2 reads ANQGSEA. With 1 base clipped from V and 8 bases from J, the junction kept 8 bases outside the gene matches. The CDR3 contains 15 residues. Study-level results: Most clonotypes that expanded in the thyroid above 0.001 also showed up in blood. Ophthalmopathy stood apart from stable hyperthyroidism in a 13 V-J model.

Authors of the study amplified TCR beta CDR3 regions from RNA transcripts. During a first-round RT-PCR of the TCR CDR3, the HTBI primer set was used. Using its own MiXCR run on the multiplex PCR reads, TCRdb lists one record per CDR3 protein. The sample has approximately 370,000 distinct CDR3 sequences; approximately 17% are singletons. Clinical symptoms, serum thyroxine and TRAb, thyroid ultrasound and orbital computed tomography together formed the diagnostic basis. V is TRBV29-1 and J is TRBJ2-1; 10 bases are a match to TRBD2. This receptor was identified in a woman aged 25-40 years with Graves' hyperthyroidism that later progressed to Graves' ophthalmopathy. Sample: blood. In nucleotides, the CDR3 is TGCAGCGTTGAAGCTTATCTAGCGGGAGTCGATGAGCAGTTCTTC. It codes for CSVEAYLAGVDEQFF.